This T cell receptor (beta chain) was captured in a study of yellow fever vaccine responses in identical twins. Regarding the study as a whole: Twins reportedly showed a vaccine T cell response that seemed partly convergent and partly personalized.

A note on this clonotype: What it recognizes is unknown.

Germline V gene data show CDR1 as MGHRA and CDR2 as YSYEKL. V was shortened by 0 bases and J by 2 bases, with 5 bases between the two germline ends. The CDR3 consists of 13 residues. TCRdb fed the RT-PCR reads into MiXCR, producing one record per CDR3 protein. The table lists 1,500 to 2,000 distinct CDR3 sequences, approximately 80% of them singletons. This receptor was obtained from a female donor who received the yellow fever vaccine. The sequences come from T cells from blood (PBMCs), unsorted or a sorted subset (not recorded which), collected before or after yellow fever vaccination (not recorded which). V usage is TRBV4-1 and J usage is TRBJ2-7; no clear D. CDR3 in DNA: TGCGCCAGCAGCCAAGATATCCCCTACGAGCAGTACTTC. This translates into CASSQDIPYEQYF.